This TCR beta chain was captured by sequencing in a study of shared clonotypes between healthy human individuals. Overall study findings and caveats: Roughly 5% of naive CD4 clonotypes were shared across a few donors. The study found lower generation probabilities in non-shared clonotypes than in those shared by all four donors.

Naive CD8 populations comprised CD45RO-negative cells positively selected for CCR7, excluding terminally differentiated effector memory CD45RA+ cells. The length of the CDR3 is 16 residues. Notes on this clone: Its matching antigen is unknown.

The method was immunoSEQ multiplex PCR; TCRdb's version includes in-frame clones alone and lacks a portion of them. This table has some 2,000,000 clones, approximately 95% appearing once. This receptor was obtained from a man between 18 and 35 years old in good health. The rearrangement uses TRBV21-1 and TRBJ2-2. TRBV21-1 constitutes a pseudogene. The sequenced material came from naive CD8+ T cells sorted from blood. The DNA for the CDR3 is TGTGCCAGCAGCAAATGGGTTTTTGGTGCCCCCGGGGAGCTGTTTTTT. It yields the protein CASSKWVFGAPGELFF.